This T cell receptor beta chain was profiled in a study of neurological immune-mediated disorders. Study-level points and caveats: Private repertoires in all groups were suggested by the finding that expanded clones across subjects shared no CDR3 amino acid sequences. The greatest TCR clonal expansion occurred in HTLV-1-associated myelopathy and the least in multiple sclerosis, which fell below healthy controls.

The sorted libraries involved the use of under 1.1 million CD4+ or CD8+ T cells. From the 5' RACE reads, TCRdb called clonotypes with MiXCR, one entry per CDR3 protein. This table has 30,000 or so distinct CDR3 sequences, about 4% appearing once. This clonotype showed up many times. As yet, its antigen is unknown. CDR1 and CDR2 (germline): SGHDN, FVKESK. This CDR3 is 15 amino acids long. Trimming removed 1 base at V and 6 bases at J, with 10 bases between. The sample consisted of CD4+ T cells from blood. The TCR was taken from a woman aged 40 to 50 in good health. The V call is TRBV14, the J call TRBJ1-6; TRBD1 might be the D (5 bases). Written as DNA, the CDR3 is TGTGCCAGCAGCCAAGTCTGGGGGATTAATTCACCCCTCCACTTT. This translates into CASSQVWGINSPLHF. The full variable domain, its missing parts supplied by reference TRBV14 and TRBJ1-6, is EAGVTQFPSHSVIEKGQTVTLRCDPISGHDNLYWYRRVMGKEIKFLLHFVKESKQDESGMPNNRFLAERTGGTYSTLKVQPAELEDSGVYFCASSQVWGINSPLHFGNGTRLTVT.